The present T cell receptor (beta chain) was sequenced within a study of T cell responses to AZD1222 COVID-19 vaccine. Study observations and caveats: Donors in the cohort were predominantly white British and more often female, and clonal diversity was possibly underestimated. Baseline seropositivity occurred in only a handful of AZD1222 recipients.

This clone was picked up one time. As yet, its antigen is unknown. Germline assignment: CDR1 SGHTA and CDR2 FQGNSA. The V gene lost 5 bases and the J gene lost 3 bases, with 11 bases spanning the gap. The CDR3 length is 13 residues. Clones were sequenced by immunoSEQ multiplex PCR, and TCRdb holds only the in-frame ones, with some missing. This table has fewer than 200,000 clones, approximately 89% appearing once. Pooling covered second doses at about 4 or about 12 weeks. The rearrangement uses TRBV7-2 and TRBJ2-7, with D possibly matching TRBD2 (6 bases). This TCR came from an adult who received the AZD1222 COVID-19 vaccine. The specimen comprised peripheral blood, sampled 28 days after the second AZD1222 dose. The CDR3 sequence: CASSTGRGYEQYF. DNA of the CDR3: TGTGCCAGCAGCACCGGGAGAGGCTACGAGCAGTACTTC.